What follows are 7 T cell receptor beta chains derived from one specimen sequenced in a study of cytomegalovirus exposure and HLA in healthy donors. Researchers ran the PCR with 60 Vbeta and 13 Jbeta primers. Here immunoSEQ multiplex PCR was the method, and the copy in TCRdb shows in-frame clones only, minus some. Found here are tens of thousands of clones, 80% to 90% of them singletons; the top ten hold 2.5% to 3.5%. Material: PBMCs. These receptors all stem from a woman in her twenties or thirties in good health and CMV-seronegative.

The chain combines TRBV4-3 with TRBJ1-6; D perhaps matches TRBD1 (6 bases). Trimming stripped 5 bases from V and 10 bases from J, with 15 bases between. Per germline, CDR1 LGHNA and CDR2 YSLEER. CDR3 length equals 14 residues. Here the CDR3 reads CASSTGDTSSPLHF. The CDR3 DNA reads as TGCGCCAGCAGCACTGGGGACACATCATCACCCCTCCACTTT.

This clone occurred a few times. This CDR3 is also generated by other DNA sequences in the sample. This chain connects TRBV7-6 to TRBJ1-2; TRBD1 matches at 9 bases. Germline CDR1 reads SGHVS; CDR2 reads FNYEAQ. The CDR3 contains 15 residues. The junction had 2 bases not matched to a gene; V was cut back by 3 bases and J by 0 bases. This chain's CDR3 is CASSFRQGANYGYTF. In DNA form, the CDR3 reads TGTGCCAGCAGCTTTCGACAGGGGGCTAACTATGGCTACACCTTC.

The chain combines TRBV18 with TRBJ1-1, with D tentatively TRBD1 (5 bases). CDR1 is KGHSH and CDR2 is LQKENI in the germline V gene. The CDR3 has 19 amino acids. V was clipped by 3 bases and J by 1 base, with 24 bases between them. The CDR3 spells CASSPVRQKSLPPNTEAFF. The CDR3 bases are TGTGCCAGCTCACCCGTACGACAGAAAAGTCTACCCCCGAACACTGAAGCTTTCTTT.

V is TRBV7-2 and J is TRBJ1-1, with unresolved D. The V and J ends lost 5 bases and 7 bases respectively, with 8 bases between them. Per the germline V gene, CDR1 is SGHTA and CDR2 is FQGNSA. The CDR3 is 11 amino acids. CDR3 region: CASSHGLEAFF. CDR3 sequence (DNA): TGTGCCAGCAGCCACGGACTTGAAGCTTTCTTT.

The V and J genes are TRBV11-3 and TRBJ1-1; D is undetermined. The CDR3 runs 18 residues. CDR1 is SGHNT and CDR2 is YENEEA in the germline V gene. Trimming took 4 bases from V and 0 from J, leaving 21 bases between them. CDR3 nucleotide sequence: TGTGCCAGCAGCTCTTCGTGGGCACCCGTCGCAATGAACACTGAAGCTTTCTTT. Its translation: CASSSSWAPVAMNTEAFF.

This clone was seen just once. The rearrangement uses TRBV5-8 and TRBJ2-3, with 11 bases identical to TRBD2. CDR1 and CDR2 from the germline V gene are SGHTS and YDEGEE. The junction had 2 bases not matched to a gene; V was cut back by 1 base and J by 1 base. The CDR3 is made up of 16 amino acids. The CDR3 bases are TGTGCCAGCAGCTTGACTAGCGGGGGACGCACAGATACGCAGTATTTT. As protein: CASSLTSGGRTDTQYF. Full variable domain (missing parts from reference TRBV5-8 and TRBJ2-3): EAGVTQSPTHLIKTRGQQATLRCSPISGHTSVYWYQQALGLGLQFLLWYDEGEERNRGNFPPRFSGRQFPNYSSELNVNALELEDSALYLCASSLTSGGRTDTQYFGPGTRLTVL.

The V gene is TRBV27, the J gene TRBJ2-7; 9 bases agree with TRBD1. The CDR3 has 15 amino acids. J lost 3 bases, V lost 4 bases, and 7 bases had no gene match. Germline V gene sequence: CDR1 MNHEY, CDR2 SMNVEV (reference sequence). This chain's CDR3 is CASSSPGTGYYEQYF. The CDR3 nucleotides are TGTGCCAGCAGTTCCCCCGGGACAGGGTACTACGAGCAGTACTTC.